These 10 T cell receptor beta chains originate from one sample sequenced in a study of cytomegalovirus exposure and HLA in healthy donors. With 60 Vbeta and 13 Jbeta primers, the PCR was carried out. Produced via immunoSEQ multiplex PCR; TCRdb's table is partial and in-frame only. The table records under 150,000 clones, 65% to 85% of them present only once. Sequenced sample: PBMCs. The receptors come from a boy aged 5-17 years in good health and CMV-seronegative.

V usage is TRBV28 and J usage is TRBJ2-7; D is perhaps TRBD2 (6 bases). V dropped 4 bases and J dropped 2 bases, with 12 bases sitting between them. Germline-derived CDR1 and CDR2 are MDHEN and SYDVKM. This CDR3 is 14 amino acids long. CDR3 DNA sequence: TGTGCCAGCAGTTCTCTTGGGGAGGCCTACGAGCAGTACTTC. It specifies CASSSLGEAYEQYF. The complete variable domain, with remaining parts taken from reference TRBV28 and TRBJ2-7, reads DVKVTQSSRYLVKRTGEKVFLECVQDMDHENMFWYRQDPGLGLRLIYFSYDVKMKEKGDIPEGYSVSREKKERFSLILESASTNQTSMYLCASSSLGEAYEQYFGPGTRLTVT.

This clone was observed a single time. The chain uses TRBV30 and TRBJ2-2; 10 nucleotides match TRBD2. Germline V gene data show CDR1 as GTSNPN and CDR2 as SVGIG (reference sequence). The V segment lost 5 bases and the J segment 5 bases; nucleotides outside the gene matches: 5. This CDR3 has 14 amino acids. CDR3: CAWDLAGVTGELFF. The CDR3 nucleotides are TGTGCCTGGGACCTAGCGGGGGTAACCGGGGAGCTGTTTTTT.

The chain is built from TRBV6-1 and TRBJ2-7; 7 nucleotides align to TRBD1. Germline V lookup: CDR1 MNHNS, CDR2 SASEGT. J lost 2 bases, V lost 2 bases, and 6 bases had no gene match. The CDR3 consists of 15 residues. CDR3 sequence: CASSELTGFTYEQYF. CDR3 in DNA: TGTGCCAGCAGTGAATTGACAGGGTTTACCTACGAGCAGTACTTC.

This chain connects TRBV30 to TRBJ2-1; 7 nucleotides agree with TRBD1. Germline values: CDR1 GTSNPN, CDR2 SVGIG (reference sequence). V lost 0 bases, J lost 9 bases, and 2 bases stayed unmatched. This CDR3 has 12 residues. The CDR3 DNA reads TGTGCCTGGAGTGTACCAGGGGGTGAGCAGTTCTTC. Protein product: CAWSVPGGEQFF.

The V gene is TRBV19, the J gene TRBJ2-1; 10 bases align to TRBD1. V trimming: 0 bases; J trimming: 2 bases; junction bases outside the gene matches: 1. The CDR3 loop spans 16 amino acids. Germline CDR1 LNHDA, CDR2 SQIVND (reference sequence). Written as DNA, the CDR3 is TGTGCCAGTAGTATAGATGGACAGGGGGCCTACAATGAGCAGTTCTTC. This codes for CASSIDGQGAYNEQFF.

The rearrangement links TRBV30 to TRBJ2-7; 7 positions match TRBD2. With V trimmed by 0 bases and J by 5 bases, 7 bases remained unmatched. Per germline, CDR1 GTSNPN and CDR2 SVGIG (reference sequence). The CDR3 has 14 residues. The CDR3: CAWSVIAGDDEQYF. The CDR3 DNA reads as TGTGCCTGGAGTGTAATCGCGGGAGACGACGAGCAGTACTTC.

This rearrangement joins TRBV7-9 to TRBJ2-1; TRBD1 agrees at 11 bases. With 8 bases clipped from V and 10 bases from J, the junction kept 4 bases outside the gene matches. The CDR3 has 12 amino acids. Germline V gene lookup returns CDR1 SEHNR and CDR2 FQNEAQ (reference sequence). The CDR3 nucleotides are TGTGCCAGCCGGGACAGGGGGAACGAGCAGTTCTTC. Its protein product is CASRDRGNEQFF.

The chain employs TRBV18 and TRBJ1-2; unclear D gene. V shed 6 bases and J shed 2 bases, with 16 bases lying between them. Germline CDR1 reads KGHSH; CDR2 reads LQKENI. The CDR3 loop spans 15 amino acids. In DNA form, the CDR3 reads TGTGCCAGCTCCAAAGCCACAGAATACAACTATGGCTACACCTTC. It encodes CASSKATEYNYGYTF.

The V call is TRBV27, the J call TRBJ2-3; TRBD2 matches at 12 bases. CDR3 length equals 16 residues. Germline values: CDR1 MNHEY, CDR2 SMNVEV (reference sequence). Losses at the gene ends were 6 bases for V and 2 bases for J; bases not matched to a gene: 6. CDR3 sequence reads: CASRSGLAGYTDTQYF. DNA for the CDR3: TGTGCCAGCAGGTCGGGACTAGCGGGTTACACAGATACGCAGTATTTT.

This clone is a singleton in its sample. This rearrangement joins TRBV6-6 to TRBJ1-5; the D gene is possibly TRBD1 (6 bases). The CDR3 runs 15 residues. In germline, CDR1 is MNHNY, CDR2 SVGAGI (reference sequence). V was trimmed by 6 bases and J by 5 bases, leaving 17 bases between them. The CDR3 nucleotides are TGTGCCAGCAGCCTGCTGGGGGCTCCGGATCAGCCCCAGCATTTT. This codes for CASSLLGAPDQPQHF.